This T cell receptor beta chain was captured by sequencing in a study of tumor-infiltrating lymphocytes in oesophageal squamous cell carcinoma (TCRdb year 2016). To prepare the library, PCR was applied. The sequencer was an Illumina HiSeq 2000. TCRdb trimmed public reads at Q25 via fastp, called clones via MiXCR and kept in-frame beta chains. Merged by CDR3 protein, the rows form single entries marked with the most common genes and DNA. This sample has some 19,000 distinct CDR3 sequences in its table, and 36% of those were observed once. About 12% of the sample goes to the ten largest clones. This clonotype has at least ten counts. The specificity of this receptor is unknown. No clone much larger than this one lies a single base away; base qualities are absent. In the germline V gene, CDR1 corresponds to SGHDT and CDR2 to YYEEEE. The V and J ends are trimmed by 0 bases and 4 bases, leaving 11 bases between them. The CDR3 numbers 15 residues from cysteine through phenylalanine. Here the CDR3 DNA is all that survives: 45 bases in frame from base 1.

The sequence was collected from a male donor with esophageal squamous cell carcinoma. The sequence joins TRBV5-6 to TRBJ1-3, with TRBD1 as a weak D call on 6 bases. The specimen sequenced was esophageal tumor tissue. The DNA sequence is given as TGTGCCAGCAGCTTGGCCTGGGGGCCAGGAAACACCATATATTTT. This encodes CASSLAWGPGNTIYF.